This T cell receptor beta chain derives from a study of blood T cell repertoires in COVID-19. In this sample, this clone turned up once. In the authors' workflow: From reference gene primer amplification, estimates of nucleated cell counts were derived. Profiled with immunoSEQ multiplex PCR; TCRdb holds only in-frame clones, not every one. V and J calls and clone size are as listed in that table; D and trimming were resolved from the DNA. The data show about 36,000 clones, around 78% seen once. V lost 2 bases, J lost 3 bases, and 6 bases stayed unmatched. There are 16 residues in the CDR3. Germline V lookup: CDR1 MNHEY, CDR2 SMNVEV (reference sequence).

Specimen: peripheral blood. This chain uses TRBV27 with TRBJ2-3; the match to TRBD2 covers 9 bases. The sequence came from a man aged 60 to 75 with acute or convalescent COVID-19. CDR3 in DNA: TGTGCCAGCAGTTTACTAGCGGGGTTCGGGACAGATACGCAGTATTTT. This sequence encodes CASSLLAGFGTDTQYF.